Listed below are T cell receptor beta chains from one sample, sequenced in a study of control samples from healthy donors and cancer patients. Repertoires were generated with immunoSEQ multiplex PCR, while TCRdb's copy carries only in-frame clones and drops some. Altogether some 170,000 clones are present, 96% being singletons, with the ten largest covering about 0.94%. Sequenced material: blood. The receptor set was obtained from a woman aged 25 to 39 in good health. Both conserved end residues are part of each CDR3. The order of the fields is D gene, clone size, V gene, J gene, CDR3 DNA, CDR3 protein. A D gene is named only where the DNA matches it firmly. Clone size is not always given. Where it is, it says once, few, many or a class for expanded clones.

TRBD2	.	TRBV14	TRBJ2-2	TGTGCCAGCAGCCTAAAAAGAGCGGGGGCGAACACCGGGGAGCTGTTTTTT	CASSLKRAGANTGELFF
.	.	TRBV6-2/TRBV6-3	TRBJ1-5	TGTGCCAGCAGTCGATTTTCGGGGGGCAATCAGCCCCAGCATTTT	CASSRFSGGNQPQHF
.	.	TRBV6-5	TRBJ1-3	TGTGCCAGCAGTTACTCTCACTCGAGCTCTGGAAACACCATATATTTT	CASSYSHSSSGNTIYF
TRBD1	.	TRBV28	TRBJ2-5	TGTGCCAGCAGCTATACCGGGACAGGGGCCGGGGAGTACTTC	CASSYTGTGAGEYF
.	.	TRBV7-9	TRBJ2-2	TGTGCCAGCAGCGTCCGCAGGGAGAACACCGGGGAGCTGTTTTTT	CASSVRRENTGELFF
TRBD1	.	TRBV7-9	TRBJ1-2	TGTGCCAGCAGCTTAGGGGGACAGGCGATCCCTTATGGCTACACCTTC	CASSLGGQAIPYGYTF
.	once	TRBV5-1	TRBJ2-5	TGCGCCAGCAGCCTACCCCCCCCGACCCTAGAGACCCAGTACTTC	CASSLPPPTLETQYF
.	.	TRBV9	TRBJ1-2	TGTGCCAGCAGCCTGGCGGGGGGCACCTATGGCTACACCTTC	CASSLAGGTYGYTF
.	once	TRBV7-9	TRBJ2-1	TGTGCCAGCACCATCCCTACGCGGGGCACCAGCGATGAGCAGTTCTTC	CASTIPTRGTSDEQFF
TRBD1	.	TRBV29-1	TRBJ2-7	TGCAGCGTTTCGCTTTGGGACAGGGAGGGGAAGTACGAGCAGTACTTC	CSVSLWDREGKYEQYF
TRBD1	.	TRBV28	TRBJ2-7	TGTGCCAGCAGTTTAACCGGGACAGGGGTCGAGCAGTACTTC	CASSLTGTGVEQYF
TRBD1	.	TRBV19	TRBJ1-2	TGTGCCAGTAGGCCGGGACAGGGGGACTATGGCTACACCTTC	CASRPGQGDYGYTF
TRBD2	.	TRBV4-1	TRBJ2-3	TGCGCCAGCAGCCCATTCGGGGGGGAAGACACAGATACGCAGTATTTT	CASSPFGGEDTDTQYF
.	.	TRBV7-8	TRBJ1-1	TGTGCCAGCAGCTTAGGGCTGCAGATGAACACTGAAGCTTTCTTT	CASSLGLQMNTEAFF
.	.	TRBV9	TRBJ2-2	TGTGCCAGCAGCGCGGTATACACCGGGGAGCTGTTTTTT	CASSAVYTGELFF
.	.	TRBV28	TRBJ1-5	TGTGCCAGCAGTTTACCTGGGGATAGCAATCAGCCCCAGCATTTT	CASSLPGDSNQPQHF
TRBD2	.	TRBV27	TRBJ2-7	TGTGCCAGCAGTTTAAAGGTTAGCGGGGGTCACGAGCAGTACTTC	CASSLKVSGGHEQYF
.	.	TRBV15	TRBJ1-6	TGTGCCACCAGCAGAGATGAGCCGGGTAATTCACCCCTCCACTTT	CATSRDEPGNSPLHF
.	.	TRBV12-2	TRBJ2-7	TGTGCAAGTCGCCTTATTAGGGGGTTCGACGAGCAGTACTTC	CASRLIRGFDEQYF
TRBD1	.	TRBV29-1	TRBJ1-5	TGCAGCGTACGAGGGGGCGGCAATCAGCCCCAGCATTTT	CSVRGGGNQPQHF
.	.	TRBV11-3	TRBJ2-1	TGTGCCAGCAGCACCGGGACCCCAACCTCCTACAATGAGCAGTTCTTC	CASSTGTPTSYNEQFF
.	.	TRBV6-1	TRBJ1-4	TGTGCCAGCAGTGAATTGAGGGGCGCTAATGAAAAACTGTTTTTT	CASSELRGANEKLFF
.	.	TRBV30	TRBJ1-6	TGTGCCTGGGGGAAGCGGCAGGGGAGTAGGAGAACCAATTCACCCCTCCACTTT	CAWGKRQGSRRTNSPLHF
.	.	TRBV29-1	TRBJ1-2	TGCAGCGTTGCGACAAGCTATGGCTACACCTTC	CSVATSYGYTF
.	.	TRBV30	TRBJ2-3	TGTGCCTGGAGTTCCTGGGGGCCAGATACGCAGTATTTT	CAWSSWGPDTQYF
.	.	TRBV13	TRBJ2-1	TGTGCCAGCAGCTACGGAGGTAGCGACAATGAGCAGTTCTTC	CASSYGGSDNEQFF